The source of this TCR beta chain is a study of post-analysis software for immune sequencing data. Study-level background: Patients had relapsing-remitting, secondary progressive or progressive-relapsing multiple sclerosis; some lacked subtype. Study-wide points: Patients carried a handful of TRBV segments more frequently than controls did, and TRBV5-6, TRBV5-1 and TRBV20-1 were among them. Versus controls, multiple sclerosis patients showed significantly lower diversity (normalized Chao1).

cDNA libraries of TCR beta carried unique molecular identifiers. Input of roughly 0.95 to 10 million T cells yielded a few hundred thousand cDNA molecules. TCRdb independently ran MiXCR on the PCR reads; one entry per CDR3 protein. The sample includes approximately 630,000 distinct CDR3 sequences, 55% to 70% of them seen just once. Turning to this clonotype: Its antigen is unknown.

The CDR3 contains 14 residues. V was trimmed by 1 base and J by 3 bases, leaving 10 bases between them. Germline V lookup: CDR1 MNHNS, CDR2 SASEGT. The sequenced sample consisted of blood. The receptor's source is a girl aged 2 to 10 with multiple sclerosis. The rearrangement uses TRBV6-1 and TRBJ2-7, with a possible D match to TRBD2 (5 bases). CDR3 amino acids: CASSEGGPLYEQYF. For the CDR3, the DNA is TGTGCCAGCAGTGAAGGAGGGCCCCTCTACGAGCAGTACTTC.